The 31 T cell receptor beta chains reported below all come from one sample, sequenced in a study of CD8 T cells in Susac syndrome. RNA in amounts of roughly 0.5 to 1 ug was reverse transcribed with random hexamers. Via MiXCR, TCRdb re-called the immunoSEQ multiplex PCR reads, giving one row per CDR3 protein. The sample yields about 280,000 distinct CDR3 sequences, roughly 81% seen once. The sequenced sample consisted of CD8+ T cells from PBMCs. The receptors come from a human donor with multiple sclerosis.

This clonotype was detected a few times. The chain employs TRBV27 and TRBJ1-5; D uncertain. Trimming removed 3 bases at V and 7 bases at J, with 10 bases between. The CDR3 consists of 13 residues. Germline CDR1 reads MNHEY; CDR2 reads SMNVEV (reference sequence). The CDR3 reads CASSLGSGQPQHF. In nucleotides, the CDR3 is TGTGCCAGCAGTTTGGGCAGCGGGCAGCCCCAGCATTTT.

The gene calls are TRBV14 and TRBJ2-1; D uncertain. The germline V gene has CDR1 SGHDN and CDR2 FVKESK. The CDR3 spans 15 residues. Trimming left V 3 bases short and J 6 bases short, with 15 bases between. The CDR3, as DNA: TGTGCCAGCAGCCAGTACAAGGGCGCGACCAATGAGCAGTTCTTC. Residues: CASSQYKGATNEQFF.

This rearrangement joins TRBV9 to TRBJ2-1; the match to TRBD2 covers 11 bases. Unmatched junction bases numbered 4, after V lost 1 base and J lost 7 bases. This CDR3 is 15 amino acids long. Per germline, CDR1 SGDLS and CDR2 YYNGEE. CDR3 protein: CASSVTSGSMNEQFF. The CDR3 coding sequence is TGTGCCAGCAGCGTAACTAGCGGGAGTATGAATGAGCAGTTCTTC.

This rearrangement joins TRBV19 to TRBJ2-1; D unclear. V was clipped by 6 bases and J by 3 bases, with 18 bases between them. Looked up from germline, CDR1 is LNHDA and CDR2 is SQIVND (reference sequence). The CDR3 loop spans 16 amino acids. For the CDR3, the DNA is TGTGCCAGTAGCCGACTCGACGAGGCACTCTACAATGAGCAGTTCTTC. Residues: CASSRLDEALYNEQFF.

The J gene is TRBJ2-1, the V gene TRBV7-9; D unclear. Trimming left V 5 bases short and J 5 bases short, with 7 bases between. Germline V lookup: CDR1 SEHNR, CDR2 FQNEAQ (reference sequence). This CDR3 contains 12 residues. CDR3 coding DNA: TGTGCCAGCAGCCACGCTAACAATGAGCAGTTCTTC. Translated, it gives CASSHANNEQFF.

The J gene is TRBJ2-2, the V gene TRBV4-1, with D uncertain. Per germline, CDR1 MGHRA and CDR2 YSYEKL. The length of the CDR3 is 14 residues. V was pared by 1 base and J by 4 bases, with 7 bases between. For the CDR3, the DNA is TGCGCCAGCAGCCAAGCGATGGGCACCGGGGAGCTGTTTTTT. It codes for CASSQAMGTGELFF.

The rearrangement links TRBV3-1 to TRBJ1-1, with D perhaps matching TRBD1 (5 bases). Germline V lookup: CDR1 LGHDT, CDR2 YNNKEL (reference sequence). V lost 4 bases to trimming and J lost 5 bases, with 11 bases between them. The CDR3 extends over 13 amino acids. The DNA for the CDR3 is TGTGCCAGCAGCCTCGACAGAGAGACTGAAGCTTTCTTT. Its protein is CASSLDRETEAFF. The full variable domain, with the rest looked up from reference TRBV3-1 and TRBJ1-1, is DTAVSQTPKYLVTQMGNDKSIKCEQNLGHDTMYWYKQDSKKFLKIMFSYNNKELIINETVPNRFSPKSPDKAHLNLHINSLELGDSAVYFCASSLDRETEAFFGQGTRLTVV.

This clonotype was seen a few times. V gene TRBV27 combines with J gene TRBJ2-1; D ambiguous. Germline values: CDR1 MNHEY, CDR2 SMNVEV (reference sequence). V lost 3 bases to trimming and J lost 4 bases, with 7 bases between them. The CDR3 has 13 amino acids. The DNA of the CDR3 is TGTGCCAGCAGTTTCTCAGGTTACAATGAGCAGTTCTTC. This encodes CASSFSGYNEQFF.

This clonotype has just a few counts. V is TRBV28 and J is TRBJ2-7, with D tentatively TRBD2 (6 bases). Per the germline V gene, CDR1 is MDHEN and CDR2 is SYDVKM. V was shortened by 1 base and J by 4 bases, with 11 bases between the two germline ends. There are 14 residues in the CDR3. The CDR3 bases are TGTGCCAGCAGTTTATTGCGGGGAAAGTACGAGCAGTACTTC. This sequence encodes CASSLLRGKYEQYF.

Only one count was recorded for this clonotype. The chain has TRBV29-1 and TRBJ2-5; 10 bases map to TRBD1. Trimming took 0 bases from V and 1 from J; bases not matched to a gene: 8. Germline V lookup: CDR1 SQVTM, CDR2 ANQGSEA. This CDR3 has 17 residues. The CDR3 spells CSVEERDRGGIQETQYF. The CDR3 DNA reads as TGCAGCGTTGAAGAAAGGGACAGGGGTGGGATCCAAGAGACCCAGTACTTC.

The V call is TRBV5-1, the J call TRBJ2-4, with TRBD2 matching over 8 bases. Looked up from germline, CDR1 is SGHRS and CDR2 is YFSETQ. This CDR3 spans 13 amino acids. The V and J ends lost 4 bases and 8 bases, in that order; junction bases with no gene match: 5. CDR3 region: CASSLGLADIQYF. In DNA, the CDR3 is TGCGCCAGCAGCCTAGGACTAGCAGACATTCAGTACTTC.

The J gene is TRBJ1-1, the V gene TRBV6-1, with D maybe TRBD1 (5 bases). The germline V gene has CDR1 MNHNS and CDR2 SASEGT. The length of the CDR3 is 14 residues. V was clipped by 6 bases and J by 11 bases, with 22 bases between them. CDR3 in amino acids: CASSPQTRRVGAFF. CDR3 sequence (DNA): TGTGCCAGCAGCCCCCAAACCCGCAGGGTAGGCGCTTTCTTT.

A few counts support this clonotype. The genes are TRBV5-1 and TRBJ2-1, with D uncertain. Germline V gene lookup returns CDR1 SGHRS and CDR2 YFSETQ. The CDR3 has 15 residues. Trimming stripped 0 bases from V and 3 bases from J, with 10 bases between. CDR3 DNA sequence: TGCGCCAGCAGCTTGGATTGGCGGAGCTACAATGAGCAGTTCTTC. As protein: CASSLDWRSYNEQFF. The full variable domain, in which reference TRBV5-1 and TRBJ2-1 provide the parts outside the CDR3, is KAGVTQTPRYLIKTRGQQVTLSCSPISGHRSVSWYQQTPGQGLQFLFEYFSETQRNKGNFPGRFSGRQFSNSRSEMNVSTLELGDSALYLCASSLDWRSYNEQFFGPGTRLTVL.

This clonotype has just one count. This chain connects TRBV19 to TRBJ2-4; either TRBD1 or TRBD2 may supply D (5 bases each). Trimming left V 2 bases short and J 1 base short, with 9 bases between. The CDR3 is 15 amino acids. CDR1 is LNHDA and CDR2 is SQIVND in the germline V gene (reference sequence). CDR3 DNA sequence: TGTGCCAGTAGTATAAGTTGGGGGGCCAAAAACATTCAGTACTTC. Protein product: CASSISWGAKNIQYF. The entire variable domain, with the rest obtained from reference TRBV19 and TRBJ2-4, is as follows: DGGITQSPKYLFRKEGQNVTLSCEQNLNHDAMYWYRQDPGQGLRLIYYSQIVNDFQKGDIAEGYSVSREKKESFPLTVTSAQKNPTAFYLCASSISWGAKNIQYFGAGTRLSVL.

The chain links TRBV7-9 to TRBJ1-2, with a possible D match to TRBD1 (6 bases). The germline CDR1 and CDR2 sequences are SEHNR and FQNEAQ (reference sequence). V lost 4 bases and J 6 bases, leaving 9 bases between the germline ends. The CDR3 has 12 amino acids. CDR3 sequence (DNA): TGTGCCAGCAGCTGGGACATTAATGGCTACACCTTC. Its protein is CASSWDINGYTF.

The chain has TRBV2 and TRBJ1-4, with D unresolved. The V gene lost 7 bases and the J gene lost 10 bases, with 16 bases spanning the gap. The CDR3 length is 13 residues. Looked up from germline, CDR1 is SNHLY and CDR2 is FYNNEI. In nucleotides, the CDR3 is TGTGCCAGCACTAAAAGCCAGAGAGGAAAACTGTTTTTT. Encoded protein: CASTKSQRGKLFF.

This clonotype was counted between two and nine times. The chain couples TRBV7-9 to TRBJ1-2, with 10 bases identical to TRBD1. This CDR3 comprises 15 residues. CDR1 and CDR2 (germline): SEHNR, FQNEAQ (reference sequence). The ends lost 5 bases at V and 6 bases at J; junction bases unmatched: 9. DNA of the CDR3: TGTGCCAGCAGCACCCCCGGGACAGGGGACAATGGCTACACCTTC. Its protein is CASSTPGTGDNGYTF.

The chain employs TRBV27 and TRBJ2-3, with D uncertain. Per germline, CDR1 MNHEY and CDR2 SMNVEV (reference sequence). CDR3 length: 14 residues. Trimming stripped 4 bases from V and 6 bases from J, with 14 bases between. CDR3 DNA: TGTGCCAGCAGTTCCGCCCACTTTTTCGATACGCAGTATTTT. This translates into CASSSAHFFDTQYF.

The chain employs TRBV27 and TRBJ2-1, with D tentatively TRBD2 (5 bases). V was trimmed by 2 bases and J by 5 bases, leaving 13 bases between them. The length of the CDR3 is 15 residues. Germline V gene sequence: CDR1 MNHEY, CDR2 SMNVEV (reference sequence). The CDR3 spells CASSLMGRGNNEQFF. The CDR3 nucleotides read TGTGCCAGCAGTTTAATGGGCCGAGGGAACAATGAGCAGTTCTTC.

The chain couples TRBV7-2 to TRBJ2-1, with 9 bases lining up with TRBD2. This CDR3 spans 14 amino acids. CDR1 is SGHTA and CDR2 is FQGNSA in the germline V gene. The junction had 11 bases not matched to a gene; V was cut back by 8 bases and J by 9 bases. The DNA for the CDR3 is TGTGCCAGCTCAGACCAGCGGGAGGTCGGTGAGCAGTTCTTC. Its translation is CASSDQREVGEQFF.

The CDR3 spells CASGGRRTQYF. The CDR3 nucleotides are TGTGCCAGCGGAGGCCGGAGGACGCAGTATTTT. This rearrangement joins TRBV11-2 to TRBJ2-3; D is perhaps TRBD2 (5 bases). Germline CDR1 and CDR2: SGHAT and FQNNGV. V lost 8 bases and J lost 9, with 12 bases in between. This CDR3 spans 11 amino acids.

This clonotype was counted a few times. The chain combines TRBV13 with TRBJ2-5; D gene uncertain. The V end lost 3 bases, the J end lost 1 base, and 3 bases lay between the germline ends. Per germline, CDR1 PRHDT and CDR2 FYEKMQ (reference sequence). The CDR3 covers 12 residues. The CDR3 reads CASSLAQETQYF. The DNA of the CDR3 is TGTGCCAGCAGCTTGGCCCAAGAGACCCAGTACTTC. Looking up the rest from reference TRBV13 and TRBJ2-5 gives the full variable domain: AAGVIQSPRHLIKEKRETATLKCYPIPRHDTVYWYQQGPGQDPQFLISFYEKMQSDKGSIPDRFSAQQFSDYHSELNMSSLELGDSALYFCASSLAQETQYFGPGTRLLVL.

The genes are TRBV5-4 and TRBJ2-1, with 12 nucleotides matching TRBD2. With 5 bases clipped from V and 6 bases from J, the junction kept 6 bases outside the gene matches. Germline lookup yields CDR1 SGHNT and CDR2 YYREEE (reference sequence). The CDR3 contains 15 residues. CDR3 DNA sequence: TGTGCCAGCAGACGGAAGACTAGCGGGAGCAATGAGCAGTTCTTC. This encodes CASRRKTSGSNEQFF.

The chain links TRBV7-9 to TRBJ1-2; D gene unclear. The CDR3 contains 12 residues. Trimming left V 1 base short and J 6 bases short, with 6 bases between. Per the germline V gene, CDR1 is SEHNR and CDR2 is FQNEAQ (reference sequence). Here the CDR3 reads CASSLVRDGYTF. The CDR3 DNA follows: TGTGCCAGCAGCTTAGTGAGGGATGGCTACACCTTC.

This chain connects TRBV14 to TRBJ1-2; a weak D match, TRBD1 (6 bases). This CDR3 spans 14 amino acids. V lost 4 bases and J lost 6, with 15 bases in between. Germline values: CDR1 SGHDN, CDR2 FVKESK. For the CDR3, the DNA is TGTGCCAGCAGCCCTACGGACAGACCCCATGGCTACACCTTC. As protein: CASSPTDRPHGYTF.

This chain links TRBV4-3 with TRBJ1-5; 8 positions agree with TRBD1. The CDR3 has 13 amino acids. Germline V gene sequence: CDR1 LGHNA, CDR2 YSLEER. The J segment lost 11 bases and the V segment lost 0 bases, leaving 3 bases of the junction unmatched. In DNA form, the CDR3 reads TGCGCCAGCAGCCAAGACCGGGACAGGTCCCAGCATTTT. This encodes CASSQDRDRSQHF.

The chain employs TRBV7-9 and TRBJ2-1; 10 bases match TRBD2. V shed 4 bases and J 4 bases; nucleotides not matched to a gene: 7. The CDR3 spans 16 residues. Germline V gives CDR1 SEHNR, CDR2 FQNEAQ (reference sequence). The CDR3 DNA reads TGTGCCAGCAGCTCGATGGGACTAGCGACGTACAATGAGCAGTTCTTC. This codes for CASSSMGLATYNEQFF.

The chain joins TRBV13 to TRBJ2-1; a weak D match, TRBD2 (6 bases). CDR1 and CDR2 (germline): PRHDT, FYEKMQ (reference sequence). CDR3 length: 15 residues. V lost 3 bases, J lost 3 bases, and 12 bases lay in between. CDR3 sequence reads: CASSFRGTDYNEQFF. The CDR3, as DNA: TGTGCCAGCAGCTTCCGCGGGACGGACTACAATGAGCAGTTCTTC. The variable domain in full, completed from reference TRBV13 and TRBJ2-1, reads AAGVIQSPRHLIKEKRETATLKCYPIPRHDTVYWYQQGPGQDPQFLISFYEKMQSDKGSIPDRFSAQQFSDYHSELNMSSLELGDSALYFCASSFRGTDYNEQFFGPGTRLTVL.

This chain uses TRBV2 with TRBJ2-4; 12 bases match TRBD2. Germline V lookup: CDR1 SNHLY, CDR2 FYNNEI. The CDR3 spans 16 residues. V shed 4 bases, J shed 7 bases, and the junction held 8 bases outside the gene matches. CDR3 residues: CASSARLAGVINIQYF. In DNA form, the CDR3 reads TGTGCCAGCAGTGCTAGACTAGCGGGAGTCATCAACATTCAGTACTTC.

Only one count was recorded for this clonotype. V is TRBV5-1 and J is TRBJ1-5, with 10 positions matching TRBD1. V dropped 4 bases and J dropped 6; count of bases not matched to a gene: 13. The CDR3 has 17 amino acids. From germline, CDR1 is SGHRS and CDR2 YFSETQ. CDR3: CASSINPQDRGIQPQHF. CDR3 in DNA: TGCGCCAGCAGCATAAACCCTCAGGACAGGGGGATTCAGCCCCAGCATTTT.

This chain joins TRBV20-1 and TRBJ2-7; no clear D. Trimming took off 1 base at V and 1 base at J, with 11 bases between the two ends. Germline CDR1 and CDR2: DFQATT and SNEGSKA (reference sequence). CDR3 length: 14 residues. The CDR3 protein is CSARARTVSYEQYF. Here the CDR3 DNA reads TGCAGTGCTAGAGCTCGGACGGTATCCTACGAGCAGTACTTC.